This T cell receptor (beta chain) derives from a study of cytomegalovirus exposure and HLA in healthy donors. This CDR3 is 13 amino acids long. V was shortened by 1 base and J by 5 bases, with 7 bases between the two germline ends. Looked up from germline, CDR1 is SEHNR and CDR2 is FQNEAQ (reference sequence). It was with 60 Vbeta and 13 Jbeta primers that the PCR ran. This table comes from immunoSEQ multiplex PCR, and its TCRdb copy is limited to in-frame clones, with some not included. The sample has 150,000 or so clones, 70% to 85% seen once. The clonotype comes from a woman in her 30s in good health and CMV-seronegative. Sequenced: PBMCs. The V and J genes are TRBV7-9 and TRBJ2-3; no reliable D call. In DNA form, the CDR3 reads TGTGCCAGCAGCTTAGATGTAGAAGATACGCAGTATTTT. Its translation: CASSLDVEDTQYF.